The entry below describes one T cell receptor beta chain. The data stem from a study of cytomegalovirus exposure and HLA in healthy donors. The CDR3 runs to 15 residues. V was trimmed by 0 bases and J by 3 bases, leaving 12 bases between them. Germline-derived CDR1 and CDR2 are LGHNA and YNFKEQ. The PCR was carried out with 60 Vbeta primers and 13 Jbeta primers. Assay used: immunoSEQ multiplex PCR; TCRdb lists only in-frame clones, some missing. The table lists 81,000 or so clones, 70% to 80% of them singletons. This TCR derives from a man in his forties or fifties in good health and CMV-seropositive. This sequence joins TRBV4-2 and TRBJ2-7, with D perhaps matching TRBD1 (5 bases). Sequencing was carried out using PBMCs. This chain's CDR3 is CASSQDLIGDYEQYF. CDR3 bases: TGTGCCAGCAGCCAAGATCTCATAGGGGACTACGAGCAGTACTTC.